The rows below give T cell receptor beta chains drawn from one sample of a study of human T cells and chemical hapten exposure. TCRdb re-analysed the RACE reads in MiXCR, keeping a single row per CDR3 protein. Here the sample spans tens of thousands of distinct CDR3 sequences, 11% being singletons. Sequencing used whole blood, obtained in connection with sensitization to the hapten diphenylcyclopropenone (DPC). All receptors derive from a woman between 45 and 60 years old with alopecia areata. Some clones in this sample may be carry-over from other donors' samples. Both conserved end residues are part of each CDR3. A D gene is named only where the DNA matches it firmly. Expanded clones are given a class, and other clones once, few, many or no size at all.

>TRBJ1-2|TRBV4-2|many|.
CASSHHTDNYGYTF
TGTGCCAGCAGCCACCACACAGATAACTATGGCTACACCTTC
>TRBJ2-7|TRBV7-2|few|.
CASSLGQGRYEQYF
TGTGCCAGCAGCTTAGGGCAGGGAAGGTACGAGCAGTACTTC
>TRBJ1-2|TRBV5-5|.|.
CASSLVGDGYTF
TGTGCCAGCAGCTTGGTGGGGGATGGCTACACCTTC
>TRBJ1-2|TRBV12-3/TRBV12-4|many|.
CASSLGGRTSGYTF
TGTGCCAGCAGTTTAGGGGGCCGGACGAGTGGCTACACCTTC
>TRBJ2-7|TRBV23-1|.|.
CASSQAQGCSYEQYF
TGCGCCAGCAGTCAAGCCCAGGGATGCTCCTACGAGCAGTACTTC
>TRBJ2-2|TRBV6-5|few|.
CASGENWNTGELFF
TGTGCCAGCGGGGAGAACTGGAACACCGGGGAGCTGTTTTTT
>TRBJ2-5|TRBV29-1|many|TRBD2
CSVEGSGQETQYF
TGCAGCGTTGAAGGTAGCGGGCAAGAGACCCAGTACTTC
>TRBJ2-5|TRBV28|many|TRBD2
CASTLTSGIGKTQYF
TGTGCCAGCACCTTGACTAGCGGGATAGGAAAGACCCAGTACTTC
>TRBJ1-5|TRBV7-2|few|.
CASSSSGEGKRSNQPQHF
TGTGCCAGCAGCTCCTCTGGGGAGGGGAAGAGAAGCAATCAGCCCCAGCATTTT
>TRBJ2-1|TRBV5-5|few|.
CASSAPGSTSYNEQFF
TGTGCCAGCAGCGCCCCTGGCTCTACCTCCTACAATGAGCAGTTCTTC
>TRBJ2-1|TRBV5-1|.|.
CASSLEHLRSEQFF
TGCGCCAGCAGCTTGGAGCACCTTAGAAGTGAGCAGTTCTTC
>TRBJ2-1|TRBV2|.|TRBD2
CASSSSTSGLSEQFF
TGTGCCAGCAGTTCGTCCACTAGCGGGTTAAGTGAGCAGTTCTTC
>TRBJ2-7|TRBV12-3/TRBV12-4|many|TRBD1
CASSYYTGGGNEQYF
TGTGCCAGCAGTTATTATACAGGGGGCGGCAACGAGCAGTACTTC
>TRBJ2-1|TRBV5-4|.|TRBD2
CASSLESGRLNEQFF
TGTGCCAGCAGCTTGGAAAGCGGGAGGCTGAATGAGCAGTTCTTT
>TRBJ1-1|TRBV30|many|.
CAWSQMGYTEAFF
TGTGCCTGGAGTCAGATGGGCTACACTGAAGCTTTCTTT
>TRBJ1-5|TRBV6-6|many|TRBD1
CASSYGQGAGQPQHF
TGTGCCAGCAGCTATGGACAGGGGGCAGGACAGCCCCAGCATTTT
>TRBJ2-3|TRBV18|many|.
CASSPWADTQYF
TGTGCCAGCTCACCGTGGGCAGATACGCAGTATTTT
>TRBJ2-5|TRBV7-9|many|TRBD1
CASSLVQGATQYF
TGTGCCAGCAGCTTAGTTCAGGGGGCGACCCAGTACTTC
>TRBJ1-1|TRBV7-2|few|.
CASSPGRGGLNTEAFF
TGTGCCAGCAGCCCAGGGCGTGGGGGGCTGAACACTGAAGCTTTCTTT
>TRBJ2-3|TRBV7-9|.|TRBD2
CASSLIAGVTDTQYF
TGTGCCAGCAGCTTAATAGCGGGAGTTACAGATACGCAGTATTTT
>TRBJ1-5|TRBV2|.|TRBD1
CASRGDRGGNQPQHF
TGTGCCAGCAGGGGGGACAGGGGCGGAAATCAGCCCCAGCATTTT
>TRBJ2-2|TRBV7-3|.|.
CASSLQRNRATGEPFF
TGTGCCAGCAGCTTACAAAGGAACAGAGCCACCGGGGAGCCGTTTTTT
>TRBJ1-2|TRBV7-2|many|TRBD1
CASSFGTGDGYTF
TGTGCCAGCAGCTTTGGGACAGGGGATGGCTACACCTTC
>TRBJ2-2|TRBV5-1|many|TRBD1
CASSPGTANTGELFF
TGCGCCAGCAGCCCCGGGACAGCGAACACCGGGGAGCTGTTTTTT
>TRBJ1-2|TRBV19|few|.
CASSAADKLNYGYTF
TGTGCCAGTAGTGCGGCAGACAAATTAAACTATGGCTACACCTTC
>TRBJ1-1|TRBV11-2|many|.
CASSLLPNTEAFF
TGTGCCAGCAGCTTGTTACCGAACACTGAAGCTTTCTTT
>TRBJ1-2|TRBV20-1|.|.
CSARDQVTAVYGYTF
TGCAGTGCTAGAGATCAAGTTACAGCGGTCTATGGCTACACCTTC
>TRBJ2-1|TRBV24-1|many|.
CATRTNRPSSYNEQFF
TGTGCCACCAGAACTAACAGGCCTAGCTCCTACAATGAGCAGTTCTTC
>TRBJ1-3|TRBV14|.|.
CASSRRQVAGNTIYF
TGTGCCAGCAGCCGCCGACAGGTAGCTGGAAACACCATATATTTT
>TRBJ1-1|TRBV28|few|.
CASRTGIPAFF
TGTGCCAGCAGAACAGGGATACCAGCTTTCTTT
>TRBJ1-4|TRBV5-6|.|.
CASSLGPGDEKLFF
TGTGCCAGCAGCTTGGGTCCGGGAGATGAAAAACTGTTTTTT
>TRBJ2-7|TRBV7-2|once|.
CASSSAAAPYEQYF
TGTGCCAGCAGCTCAGCGGCCGCTCCCTACGAGCAGTACTTC
>TRBJ2-7|TRBV12-3/TRBV12-4|.|.
CASSSGTAGYEQYF
TGTGCCAGCAGCTCCGGGACCGCGGGTTACGAGCAGTACTTC
>TRBJ2-1|TRBV11-2|few|.
CASSFWTTGSYNEQFF
TGTGCCAGCAGCTTCTGGACCACAGGATCCTACAATGAGCAGTTCTTC
>TRBJ2-3|TRBV12-3/TRBV12-4|few|TRBD2
CASSSSGRSLSFSQYF
TGTGCCAGCAGTTCTAGCGGGAGGTCCCTATCCTTTTCGCAGTATTTT